Given below is one T cell receptor beta chain in context. The antigen remains unidentified. The source of the sample is a study of OX40 agonist ivuxolimab in advanced cancers. Study summary: Every 2 weeks, ivuxolimab was infused into the patients intravenously at between 0.01 and 10 mg/kg. Past anti-PD-1, anti-PD-L1 or anti-CTLA-4 therapy was accepted, and approximately 37% had received some.

Germline CDR1 SGHRS, CDR2 YFSETQ. The V and J ends lost 0 bases and 0 bases respectively, with 12 bases between them. The CDR3 runs to 16 residues. The repertoire was sequenced with immunoSEQ multiplex PCR; TCRdb's copy has only in-frame clones and lacks some. The sample consists of 150,000 to 180,000 clones, around 94% of them appearing once. Study-wide findings and caveats: Expanded clones belonging to CD8+ T cells outnumbered, on average, those of CD4+. Low clonal expansion, among the lowest seen, marked partial responders at 0.1-3.0 mg/kg.

The clonotype was recovered from an adult with an advanced solid tumor such as melanoma, head and neck, liver or kidney cancer. The sample in question was CD4+ or CD8+ T cells sorted from blood, obtained in a trial of the OX40 agonist ivuxolimab. This chain links TRBV5-1 with TRBJ2-5; D is unclear. The CDR3 reads CASSLALARYQETQYF. CDR3 in DNA: TGCGCCAGCAGCTTGGCCTTGGCCAGGTACCAAGAGACCCAGTACTTC.